The 19 T cell receptor beta chains reported below all come from one sample, sequenced in a study of T-cell memory formation after mild COVID-19. TCRdb called the 5' RACE reads again in MiXCR, with one record for every CDR3 protein. The sample comprises about 200,000 distinct CDR3 sequences, approximately 16% of which are singletons, and roughly 1.9% rests with the top ten. The specimen was PBMCs or a T cell subset sorted from them (not recorded which). Receptor source: an adult woman who had mild COVID-19 (a few samples of this study predate the infection). Cell type and time point are not known.

There are many counts of this clonotype. V and J are TRBV29-1 and TRBJ2-2; a possible D gene is TRBD1 (5 bases). Germline V gene lookup returns CDR1 SQVTM and CDR2 ANQGSEA. V lost 4 bases and J lost 8, with 14 bases in between. The CDR3 runs 13 residues. The CDR3 region is CSVAGRLRGELFF. CDR3 coding DNA: TGCAGCGTTGCAGGGCGGCTGCGGGGGGAGCTGTTTTTT.

This clonotype was counted between two and nine times. V is TRBV7-9 and J is TRBJ2-7; 10 nucleotides match TRBD1. CDR3 length: 15 residues. Germline V gene data show CDR1 as SEHNR and CDR2 as FQNEAQ (reference sequence). V gave up 2 bases and J gave up 3 bases; unmatched junction bases: 4. CDR3 in amino acids: CASSLPGTGDYEQYF. CDR3 DNA sequence: TGTGCCAGCAGCTTACCCGGGACAGGGGACTACGAGCAGTACTTC.

The rearrangement joins TRBV5-1 to TRBJ1-1, with 8 bases matching TRBD1. CDR3 size: 14 residues. The junction had 4 bases not matched to a gene; V was cut back by 4 bases and J by 2 bases. From germline, CDR1 is SGHRS and CDR2 YFSETQ. The CDR3 DNA follows: TGCGCCAGCAGCGGAGGACAGGGTAACACTGAAGCTTTCTTT. Residues: CASSGGQGNTEAFF.

The V gene is TRBV10-3, the J gene TRBJ2-7, with TRBD2 matching 12 bases. The CDR3 length is 15 residues. The ends lost 0 bases at V and 5 bases at J; junction bases unmatched: 2. In germline, CDR1 is ENHRY, CDR2 SYGVKD. In DNA, the CDR3 is TGTGCCATCAGTGAGTCGACTAGCGGGAGCGACGAGCAGTACTTC. Its protein product is CAISESTSGSDEQYF.

In its sample, this clonotype was seen a few times. The rearrangement uses TRBV3-1 and TRBJ1-2; TRBD1 matches 9 bases. The CDR3 totals 13 residues. Trimming took 3 bases from V and 8 from J; bases not matched to a gene: 4. Germline V gives CDR1 LGHDT, CDR2 YNNKEL (reference sequence). The DNA of the CDR3 is TGTGCCAGCAGCCACGGGACAGGGTCCGGCTACACCTTC. Translated, it gives CASSHGTGSGYTF.

This clonotype came up a few times. The V gene is TRBV7-2, the J gene TRBJ2-5; tentatively, D is TRBD1 or TRBD2 (6 bases each). Germline loops: CDR1 SGHTA, CDR2 FQGNSA. The ends were cut back, 4 bases at V and 4 bases at J, with 19 bases in the middle. CDR3 size: 16 residues. The CDR3 DNA sequence: TGTGCCAGCAGCTCCGGGGGCGGGCGGCGAGGAGAGACCCAGTACTTC. Its translation is CASSSGGGRRGETQYF.

This clonotype has just a few counts. V is TRBV3-1 and J is TRBJ1-5; perhaps TRBD1 as D (5 bases). Germline V CDR1 and CDR2: LGHDT, YNNKEL (reference sequence). With 4 bases removed from V and 2 bases from J, the gap between germline ends came to 12 bases. This CDR3 is 15 amino acids long. The CDR3 loop is CASSPSTGGNQPQHF. The CDR3 nucleotides are TGTGCCAGCAGCCCCTCTACAGGAGGCAATCAGCCCCAGCATTTT.

This clonotype was observed a handful of times. The chain carries TRBV15 and TRBJ2-1, with a tentative D call TRBD2 (5 bases). The germline gives CDR1 LNHNV, CDR2 YYDKDF (reference sequence). The length of the CDR3 is 15 residues. The V end was cut by 1 base, the J end by 5 bases, with 12 bases between. CDR3 amino acids: CATSRALATNNEQFF. The CDR3, as DNA: TGTGCCACCAGCAGAGCACTCGCGACTAACAATGAGCAGTTCTTC. The whole variable domain, remainder taken from reference TRBV15 and TRBJ2-1, is DAMVIQNPRYQVTQFGKPVTLSCSQTLNHNVMYWYQQKSSQAPKLLFHYYDKDFNNEADTPDNFQSRRPNTSFCFLDIRSPGLGDTAMYLCATSRALATNNEQFFGPGTRLTVL.

The table lists this clonotype with a few counts. The gene calls are TRBV7-8 and TRBJ2-3; TRBD2 is a possible D gene (6 bases). There are 14 residues in the CDR3. Trimming removed 1 base from V and 4 bases from J, with 9 bases in between. Germline V gene data show CDR1 as SGHVS and CDR2 as FQNEAQ. The DNA of the CDR3 is TGTGCCAGCAGCTTAGTACTAGCATCAGATACGCAGTATTTT. Protein product: CASSLVLASDTQYF.

This clonotype has a handful of counts. The V gene is TRBV7-2, the J gene TRBJ1-6, with D uncertain. The CDR3 is made up of 15 amino acids. V was clipped by 1 base and J by 8 bases, with 12 bases between them. CDR1 and CDR2 from the germline V gene are SGHTA and FQGNSA. Here the CDR3 DNA reads TGTGCCAGCAGCTTAGGGGCGGTTGGTGATTCACCCCTCCACTTT. Encoded protein: CASSLGAVGDSPLHF.

V gene TRBV6-6 combines with J gene TRBJ1-1, with D unresolved. Germline V lookup: CDR1 MNHNY, CDR2 SVGAGI (reference sequence). The CDR3 spans 16 residues. Trimming removed 5 bases at V and 5 bases at J, with 21 bases between. The CDR3 loop is CASSPQMVGRVTEAFF. CDR3 bases: TGTGCCAGCAGTCCCCAAATGGTGGGCAGAGTGACTGAAGCTTTCTTT.

Only a few counts were recorded for this clonotype. The chain has TRBV7-2 and TRBJ1-5; the match to TRBD1 covers 8 bases. The CDR3 is 13 residues long. Per the germline V gene, CDR1 is SGHTA and CDR2 is FQGNSA. Losses at the gene ends were 5 bases for V and 8 bases for J; bases not matched to a gene: 5. This CDR3 reads CASSPDRGEPQHF. The CDR3 nucleotides are TGTGCCAGCAGCCCTGACAGGGGTGAGCCCCAGCATTTT.

This clonotype showed up many times. This chain joins TRBV5-1 and TRBJ1-1; 7 nucleotides line up with TRBD1. This CDR3 has 15 residues. The germline V gene has CDR1 SGHRS and CDR2 YFSETQ. V shed 3 bases, J shed 4 bases, and the junction held 9 bases outside the gene matches. CDR3 sequence: CASSSLIRDSTEAFF. The CDR3 nucleotides read TGCGCCAGCAGCTCCCTGATCCGGGACAGCACTGAAGCTTTCTTT.

The chain links TRBV20-1 to TRBJ1-2; 7 bases are a match to TRBD1. This CDR3 has 13 amino acids. Germline values: CDR1 DFQATT, CDR2 SNEGSKA (reference sequence). The V and J ends lost 5 bases and 7 bases, in that order; junction bases with no gene match: 10. The CDR3 sequence is CSAGTAEGLGYTF. The DNA of the CDR3 is TGCAGTGCTGGGACAGCCGAGGGGCTTGGCTACACCTTC.

This clonotype was picked up a small number of times. This chain joins TRBV6-2 or TRBV6-3 and TRBJ2-2, with D maybe TRBD2 (5 bases). The CDR3 is 13 amino acids. The V gene's germline CDR1 is MNHEY and CDR2 SVGEGT. Trimming removed 8 bases at V and 2 bases at J, with 9 bases between. CDR3 loop: CASAPGNTGELFF. As DNA, the CDR3 is TGTGCCAGCGCTCCGGGAAACACCGGGGAGCTGTTTTTT.

The chain couples TRBV6-6 to TRBJ2-5, with D tentatively TRBD2 (6 bases). Germline V gives CDR1 MNHNY, CDR2 SVGAGI (reference sequence). Trimming pared 0 bases from V and 1 base from J, leaving 12 bases between. This CDR3 region has 16 residues. In DNA, the CDR3 is TGTGCCAGCAGTTACTCGTCGCGGGGCCCCCAAGAGACCCAGTACTTC. This gives the protein CASSYSSRGPQETQYF.

This chain links TRBV12-3 or TRBV12-4 with TRBJ2-4; 9 bases are shared with TRBD1. Trimming at V came to 5 bases and at J to 0 bases, leaving 2 bases not matched to a gene. This CDR3 region has 15 residues. CDR3 DNA sequence: TGTGCCAGCAGTAGGACAGGGGTAGCCAAAAACATTCAGTACTTC. Encoded protein: CASSRTGVAKNIQYF.

This clonotype has only a few counts. The chain employs TRBV6-1 and TRBJ2-6, with D perhaps TRBD1 (5 bases). Trimming cost V 2 bases and J 3 bases, with 5 bases left between them. This CDR3 has 14 amino acids. Germline CDR1 is MNHNS and CDR2 is SASEGT. The CDR3 bases are TGTGCCAGCAGTGAAACAGGTGGGGCCAACGTCCTGACTTTC. Translated, it gives CASSETGGANVLTF.

This chain connects TRBV6-6 to TRBJ2-7, with a possible D match to TRBD2 (6 bases). Trimming shortened V by 6 bases and J by 6 bases, and 15 bases separated the two germline ends. This CDR3 spans 13 amino acids. Germline assignment: CDR1 MNHNY and CDR2 SVGAGI (reference sequence). The DNA for the CDR3 is TGTGCCAGCAGAACCTTAGTGGGGGGCGAGCAGTACTTC. Translating gives CASRTLVGGEQYF.